The 31 T cell receptor beta chains in this list originate from one sample, sequenced in a study of beta chain features in type 1 diabetes. Reverse transcribing all isolated RNA meant expressed TCRB transcripts were sequenced. The repertoire was sequenced with immunoSEQ multiplex PCR; TCRdb's copy has only in-frame clones and lacks some. The data hold fewer than 500,000 clones, with over 11% observed a single time. The sequenced sample consisted of naive CD4+ T cells from blood. The source is a young man in good health.

This clone turned up a few times. The chain combines TRBV4-1 with TRBJ2-3; D not resolved. This CDR3 comprises 13 residues. The V end lost 0 bases, the J end lost 4 bases, and 5 bases lay between the germline ends. The germline V gene encodes CDR1 MGHRA and CDR2 YSYEKL. The CDR3 bases are TGCGCCAGCAGCCAAGATTTGCCAGATACGCAGTATTTT. Residues: CASSQDLPDTQYF.

This rearrangement joins TRBV25-1 to TRBJ2-5; D is unclear. The V end lost 6 bases, the J end lost 7 bases, and 12 bases lay between the germline ends. This CDR3 has 12 residues. In germline, CDR1 is MGHDK, CDR2 SYGVNS. This CDR3 reads CASSPSPGTQYF. CDR3 nucleotides: TGTGCCAGCAGCCCATCCCCGGGGACCCAGTACTTC.

V gene TRBV6-1 combines with J gene TRBJ1-2; TRBD1 matches 7 bases. The V gene's germline CDR1 is MNHNS and CDR2 SASEGT. The CDR3 spans 15 residues. The V gene end was trimmed by 0 bases and the J gene end by 4 bases; junction bases not matched to a gene: 5. The CDR3 reads CASSEARTGVYGYTF. The CDR3 DNA sequence: TGTGCCAGCAGTGAAGCGCGCACAGGGGTCTATGGCTACACCTTC.

The gene calls are TRBV7-8 and TRBJ2-1, with D possibly TRBD1 on 6 matching bases. With 3 bases removed from V and 9 bases from J, the gap between germline ends came to 12 bases. Germline CDR1 SGHVS, CDR2 FQNEAQ. The CDR3 runs 13 residues. CDR3 loop: CASSFLRGGEQFF. For the CDR3, the DNA is TGTGCCAGCAGCTTTTTACGAGGGGGTGAGCAGTTCTTC.

Only a few counts were recorded for this clone. The chain employs TRBV7-2 and TRBJ1-1, with D tentatively TRBD1 (6 bases). V was cut by 3 bases and J by 1 base, with 12 bases left in between. The CDR3 extends over 15 amino acids. CDR1 SGHTA and CDR2 FQGNSA come from the germline V gene. This CDR3 reads CASSFTGMGNTEAFF. The CDR3 bases are TGTGCCAGCAGCTTCACAGGGATGGGGAACACTGAAGCTTTCTTT.

This clone was seen only a few times. The chain couples TRBV5-1 to TRBJ2-2, with 12 positions matching TRBD1. Germline V CDR1 and CDR2: SGHRS, YFSETQ. V dropped 4 bases and J dropped 3; count of bases not matched to a gene: 22. CDR3 length: 22 amino acids. The CDR3 region has the DNA TGCGCCAGCAGCCCTAAGGTGGGTCGTCCGGGACAGGGGGCTCGAGACACCGGGGAGCTGTTTTTT. Amino acids: CASSPKVGRPGQGARDTGELFF.

Regarding this clone: At one boundary the junction diverges from the germline segment, which might be a read error. V gene TRBV30 combines with J gene TRBJ1-1; 7 bases agree with TRBD1. Germline V CDR1 and CDR2: GTSNPN, SVGIG (reference sequence). The CDR3 totals 13 residues. CDR3 nucleotides: TGTGCCTCAAAAAAGGGGGCGGTCACTGAAGTTTTCTTT. It specifies CASKKGAVTEVFF.

The chain carries TRBV9 and TRBJ1-1, with D uncertain. Deletions cut 2 bases from V and 7 bases from J, with 12 bases between. Germline V gene lookup returns CDR1 SGDLS and CDR2 YYNGEE. This CDR3 region has 13 residues. For the CDR3, the DNA is TGTGCCAGCAGCGTCCGGAGAGTAAGTGAAGCTTTCTTT. It yields the protein CASSVRRVSEAFF.

This clone was observed a few times. The chain carries TRBV23-1 and TRBJ1-5; possibly TRBD1 for D (5 bases). TRBV23-1 is assigned to the ORF class and has an uncertain function. The V gene lost 0 bases and the J gene lost 6 bases, with 15 bases spanning the gap. The CDR3 is made up of 16 amino acids. As DNA, the CDR3 is TGCGCCAGCAGTCAATCTTCCGCGCGGGGCTCTCAGCCCCAGCATTTT. As protein: CASSQSSARGSQPQHF.

This clone showed up just once. The chain carries TRBV2 and TRBJ1-2; TRBD1 matches 9 bases. Germline CDR1 and CDR2: SNHLY and FYNNEI. The J segment lost 0 bases and the V segment lost 4 bases, leaving 6 bases of the junction unmatched. This CDR3 has 16 amino acids. DNA of the CDR3: TGTGCCAGCAGTGTGGGACAGGGTATCCCTAACTATGGCTACACCTTC. This codes for CASSVGQGIPNYGYTF.

The chain combines TRBV11-2 with TRBJ1-1; D not resolved. The V gene's germline CDR1 is SGHAT and CDR2 FQNNGV. V was shortened by 9 bases and J by 1 base, with 9 bases between the two germline ends. The CDR3 extends over 12 amino acids. CDR3 nucleotide sequence: TGTGCCAGTCGTAGTGGGAACACTGAAGCTTTCTTT. As protein: CASRSGNTEAFF.

J is TRBJ2-5 and V is TRBV30; a possible D gene is TRBD1 (7 bases). This CDR3 region has 15 residues. The V end was cut by 0 bases, the J end by 5 bases, with 16 bases between. In germline, CDR1 is GTSNPN, CDR2 SVGIG (reference sequence). This CDR3 is CAWSVLSGGLETQYF. The CDR3 coding sequence is TGTGCCTGGAGTGTACTTTCAGGGGGACTGGAGACCCAGTACTTC.

This clone has only a few counts. The chain uses TRBV30 and TRBJ1-1, with D unclear. Germline-derived CDR1 and CDR2 are GTSNPN and SVGIG (reference sequence). The CDR3 length is 13 residues. V was cut by 4 bases and J by 0 bases, with 9 bases left in between. The CDR3 loop is CAWKVLMNTEAFF. The CDR3 bases are TGTGCCTGGAAAGTACTGATGAACACTGAAGCTTTCTTT.

The chain couples TRBV13 to TRBJ1-2; a weak D match, TRBD1 (5 bases). CDR3 length equals 16 residues. The germline V and J ends were trimmed by 7 bases and 7 bases, with 25 bases remaining between them. Germline loops: CDR1 PRHDT, CDR2 FYEKMQ (reference sequence). Written as DNA, the CDR3 is TGTGCCAGCACCCCCCAAAGGTGGCAGGGAATCGGTGGCTACACCTTC. It codes for CASTPQRWQGIGGYTF.

This chain uses TRBV6-1 with TRBJ2-2; 8 nucleotides line up with TRBD1. The length of the CDR3 is 15 residues. Germline V gives CDR1 MNHNS, CDR2 SASEGT. V lost 8 bases to trimming and J lost 2 bases; unmatched junction nucleotides: 7. The CDR3 here is CASQSGQGNTGELFF. CDR3 sequence (DNA): TGTGCCAGCCAATCAGGACAGGGTAACACCGGGGAGCTGTTTTTT.

This chain connects TRBV30 to TRBJ2-5; D gene ambiguous. V gave up 6 bases and J gave up 5 bases, with 10 bases separating them. The CDR3 runs to 11 residues. Germline values: CDR1 GTSNPN, CDR2 SVGIG (reference sequence). For the CDR3, the DNA is TGTGCCTGCACGATTGGGGAGACCCAGTACTTC. This translates into CACTIGETQYF.

The chain joins TRBV30 to TRBJ1-5; D ambiguous. V shed 0 bases and J shed 6 bases, with 6 bases lying between them. The CDR3 covers 12 residues. The germline V gene has CDR1 GTSNPN and CDR2 SVGIG (reference sequence). CDR3 nucleotide sequence: TGTGCCTGGAGTGTACTAGGTCAGCCCCAGCATTTT. Its protein is CAWSVLGQPQHF. The full variable domain, its missing parts supplied by reference TRBV30 and TRBJ1-5, is SQTIHQWPATLVQPVGSPLSLECTVEGTSNPNLYWYRQAAGRGLQLLFYSVGIGQISSEVPQNLSASRPQDRQFILSSKKLLLSDSGFYLCAWSVLGQPQHFGDGTRLSIL.

This clone was counted between two and nine times. This may be a read error: a much more frequent sequence differs by one nucleotide. The genes are TRBV7-2 and TRBJ2-5; D gene unclear. The DNA end favors TRBJ2-7, so the J call may be wrong. Germline assignment: CDR1 SGHTA and CDR2 FQGNSA. This CDR3 contains 12 residues. The CDR3 nucleotides read TGTGCCAGCAGCTCGAGCTCCTACGAGCAGTACTTC. Residues: CASSSSSYEQYF.

This clone appeared a few times. The chain recombines TRBV2 with TRBJ2-7, with a weak D call TRBD2 (5 bases). Trimming stripped 4 bases from V and 2 bases from J, with 12 bases between. This CDR3 contains 14 residues. Germline V CDR1 and CDR2: SNHLY, FYNNEI. The CDR3 DNA reads as TGTGCCAGCAGTGCGGAGGTGACGGCCTACGAGCAGTACGTC. As protein: CASSAEVTAYEQYV.

The chain has TRBV2 and TRBJ1-6; the D is unclear. This CDR3 region has 15 residues. Per the germline V gene, CDR1 is SNHLY and CDR2 is FYNNEI. Trimming stripped 3 bases from V and 7 bases from J, with 13 bases between. The CDR3 reads CASSEAGPGNSPLHF. In DNA, the CDR3 is TGTGCCAGCAGTGAGGCAGGCCCTGGGAATTCACCCCTCCACTTT. Looking up the rest from reference TRBV2 and TRBJ1-6 gives the full variable domain: EPEVTQTPSHQVTQMGQEVILRCVPISNHLYFYWYRQILGQKVEFLVSFYNNEISEKSEIFDDQFSVERPDGSNFTLKIRSTKLEDSAMYFCASSEAGPGNSPLHFGNGTRLTVT.

This clone has just a few counts. Other DNA sequences in the sample encode the same CDR3. This chain joins TRBV5-4 and TRBJ1-6; no clear D gene. V was cut by 0 bases and J by 0 bases, with 4 bases left in between. Germline V gene data show CDR1 as SGHNT and CDR2 as YYREEE (reference sequence). This CDR3 is 15 amino acids long. The CDR3 loop reads CASSLGSSYNSPLHF. CDR3 nucleotides: TGTGCCAGCAGCTTGGGGAGCTCCTATAATTCACCCCTCCACTTT. Together with reference TRBV5-4 and TRBJ1-6, the CDR3 gives the full variable domain: ETGVTQSPTHLIKTRGQQVTLRCSSQSGHNTVSWYQQALGQGPQFIFQYYREEENGRGNFPPRFSGLQFPNYSSELNVNALELDDSALYLCASSLGSSYNSPLHFGNGTRLTVT.

This clone was observed a handful of times. This chain connects TRBV25-1 to TRBJ1-6, with D possibly matching TRBD1 (5 bases). Germline CDR1 reads MGHDK; CDR2 reads SYGVNS. The CDR3 sequence is 14 residues long. The V gene lost 2 bases and the J gene lost 4 bases, with 6 bases spanning the gap. CDR3 DNA: TGTGCCAGCAGTGAAGGGGGGTATAATTCACCCCTCCACTTT. Amino acid sequence: CASSEGGYNSPLHF. The whole variable domain, filled in from reference TRBV25-1 and TRBJ1-6, reads EADIYQTPRYLVIGTGKKITLECSQTMGHDKMYWYQQDPGMELHLIHYSYGVNSTEKGDLSSESTVSRIRTEHFPLTLESARPSHTSQYLCASSEGGYNSPLHFGNGTRLTVT.

The chain has TRBV30 and TRBJ1-1; D uncertain. Trimming removed 1 base at V and 4 bases at J, with 13 bases between. The CDR3 length is 14 residues. From germline, CDR1 is GTSNPN and CDR2 SVGIG (reference sequence). The CDR3 region is CAWSGGGDFTEAFF. The DNA of the CDR3 is TGTGCCTGGAGTGGTGGTGGGGATTTCACTGAAGCTTTCTTT. Variable domain in full (rest from reference TRBV30 and TRBJ1-1): SQTIHQWPATLVQPVGSPLSLECTVEGTSNPNLYWYRQAAGRGLQLLFYSVGIGQISSEVPQNLSASRPQDRQFILSSKKLLLSDSGFYLCAWSGGGDFTEAFFGQGTRLTVV.

In its sample, this clone was seen many times. The chain joins TRBV29-1 to TRBJ2-3; 10 bases line up with TRBD2. This CDR3 contains 13 residues. In germline, CDR1 is SQVTM, CDR2 ANQGSEA. The V gene end was trimmed by 4 bases and the J gene end by 6 bases; junction bases not matched to a gene: 4. CDR3 protein: CSVGTSGIDTQYF. The CDR3 DNA reads TGCAGCGTTGGTACTAGCGGGATTGATACGCAGTATTTT.

This sequence joins TRBV19 and TRBJ1-2; possible D gene TRBD1, 6 bases. The germline V and J ends were trimmed by 7 bases and 4 bases, with 13 bases remaining between them. CDR1 and CDR2 (germline): LNHDA, SQIVND (reference sequence). The CDR3 contains 13 residues. CDR3: CASNDQGSYGYTF. DNA of the CDR3: TGTGCCAGTAACGACCAGGGGTCCTATGGCTACACCTTC.

This clone has just a few counts. V gene TRBV9 combines with J gene TRBJ1-4; unclear D gene. Germline values: CDR1 SGDLS, CDR2 YYNGEE. This CDR3 contains 16 residues. With 0 bases removed from V and 1 base from J, the gap between germline ends came to 10 bases. The CDR3 DNA is TGTGCCAGCAGCGTAGACCCAATAGGAACTAATGAAAAACTGTTTTTT. It yields the protein CASSVDPIGTNEKLFF.

The rearrangement joins TRBV7-2 to TRBJ2-5; D is possibly TRBD1 (6 bases). This CDR3 has 15 residues. Deletions cut 3 bases from V and 1 base from J, with 12 bases between. CDR1 is SGHTA and CDR2 is FQGNSA in the germline V gene. The CDR3 loop reads CASSFTRTVQETQYF. The CDR3 nucleotides read TGTGCCAGCAGCTTTACCAGGACAGTCCAAGAGACCCAGTACTTC.

This clone was seen more than once but under ten times. The rearrangement joins TRBV29-1 to TRBJ2-1; perhaps D is TRBD1 or TRBD2 (5 bases each). The V end lost 2 bases, the J end lost 4 bases, and 15 bases lay between the germline ends. The germline V gene has CDR1 SQVTM and CDR2 ANQGSEA. The CDR3 extends over 15 amino acids. CDR3 in DNA: TGCAGCGTTGAAAGGTATGGGGGTAAATACAATGAGCAGTTCTTC. Translation gives CSVERYGGKYNEQFF.

Turning to this clone: This CDR3 is also generated by other DNA sequences in the sample. The V and J genes are TRBV7-9 and TRBJ2-3; the D is unclear. Germline V gene sequence: CDR1 SEHNR, CDR2 FQNEAQ (reference sequence). The CDR3 covers 13 residues. V was cut by 1 base and J by 3 bases, with 5 bases left in between. The CDR3 sequence is CASSLEATDTQYF. CDR3 DNA sequence: TGTGCCAGCAGCTTAGAGGCAACAGATACGCAGTATTTT.

This clone came up a few times. The J gene is TRBJ1-1, the V gene TRBV14, with 9 bases lining up with TRBD1. The CDR3 extends over 16 amino acids. V was clipped by 5 bases and J by 0 bases; unmatched bases: 7. Germline V gene sequence: CDR1 SGHDN, CDR2 FVKESK. In nucleotides, the CDR3 is TGTGCCAGCAGCAAATTAAACAGGGGGCTGAACACTGAAGCTTTCTTT. Translating it yields CASSKLNRGLNTEAFF.

This clone turned up a few times. This chain joins TRBV4-1 and TRBJ1-2; TRBD1 is a possible D gene (5 bases). Per germline, CDR1 MGHRA and CDR2 YSYEKL. Trimming removed 4 bases at V and 3 bases at J, with 21 bases between. CDR3 length: 17 amino acids. The CDR3 loop is CASSLPRAGSVDYGYTF. DNA for the CDR3: TGCGCCAGCAGCCTACCCAGGGCGGGTAGTGTTGACTATGGCTACACCTTC.